This T cell receptor (beta chain) was retrieved from a study of blood T cells in healthy people across ages. PBMCs, at least 7 million per sample, were isolated. This clonotype was recorded a few times. CDR3 size: 15 residues. Primed by a sample-barcoded 5' primer and a J-beta primer mix, a second PCR proceeded for about 7 to 11 cycles. Paired-end reads containing CDR3 totaled no fewer than 3 million for each sample. MiXCR, run by TCRdb on the 5' RACE reads, gives a single entry per CDR3 protein. Altogether 790,000 or so distinct CDR3 sequences are present, about half being singletons, with the ten largest covering less than 20%.

Sequenced: blood. The TCR was taken from a man older than 75 in good health. This chain uses TRBV21-1 with TRBJ1-4; TRBD1 is the table's D call and was not checked against the DNA. TRBV21-1 is an annotated pseudogene. CDR3 in DNA: TGTGCCAGCAGCAAAGAGGGGGGAACTAATGAAAAACTGTTTTTT. Translating it yields CASSKEGGTNEKLFF.